Included here is one T cell receptor (beta chain) sequence, with context. This record comes from a study of identical twins. TCRdb re-called the 5' RACE reads with MiXCR, one entry per CDR3 protein. The sample carries 250,000 or so distinct CDR3 sequences, over 9.5% recorded once. Germline V gene lookup returns CDR1 MNHEY and CDR2 SVGAGI. V lost 0 bases, J lost 3 bases, and 11 bases stayed unmatched. CDR3 length: 18 residues. This sample was also put to use in a study of yellow fever vaccine responses in identical twins.

Sequencing used memory (CD45RO+) T cells sorted from blood. This receptor was taken from a woman aged 18-29 years in good health. The chain uses TRBV6-5 and TRBJ2-1; 7 nucleotides agree with TRBD2. The CDR3 spells CASSYSPASGDNYNEQFF. The CDR3 DNA reads as TGTGCCAGCAGTTACTCTCCGGCTAGCGGAGACAACTACAATGAGCAGTTCTTC.